Following are 7 T cell receptor beta chains from one sample sequenced in a study of identical twins. TCRdb fed the 5' RACE reads into MiXCR, producing one record per CDR3 protein. The table lists under 900,000 distinct CDR3 sequences, over 15% of them singletons. These data also formed part of another study, on T cells expressing NK-cell markers.

The sample consisted of PBMCs. These receptors came from a woman aged 18-29 years in good health.

The chain links TRBV5-1 to TRBJ1-1, with unresolved D. CDR3 length: 14 residues. CDR1 and CDR2 (germline): SGHRS, YFSETQ. The V end lost 2 bases, the J end lost 5 bases, and 13 bases lay between the germline ends. CDR3 sequence (DNA): TGCGCCAGCAGCTTTACAGTGAGAAATACTGAAGCTTTCTTT. Amino acids: CASSFTVRNTEAFF.

This clonotype was found many times. The chain carries TRBV25-1 and TRBJ1-5; tentative D call: TRBD1 (5 bases). Germline CDR1 is MGHDK and CDR2 is SYGVNS. This CDR3 comprises 12 residues. Trimming shortened V by 6 bases and J by 6 bases, and 9 bases separated the two germline ends. CDR3 in amino acids: CASSMGLQPQHF. The DNA of the CDR3 is TGTGCCAGCAGCATGGGACTTCAGCCCCAGCATTTT. Full variable domain (remainder filled in from reference TRBV25-1 and TRBJ1-5): EADIYQTPRYLVIGTGKKITLECSQTMGHDKMYWYQQDPGMELHLIHYSYGVNSTEKGDLSSESTVSRIRTEHFPLTLESARPSHTSQYLCASSMGLQPQHFGDGTRLSIL.

This clonotype was recorded at least ten times. The rearrangement links TRBV29-1 to TRBJ1-1, with D hard to call. The CDR3 is 13 residues long. Trimming took off 7 bases at V and 0 bases at J, with 12 bases between the two ends. CDR1 is SQVTM, CDR2 ANQGSEA, per germline. Here the CDR3 DNA reads TGCAGCGGCCTGGCTTCCCTGAACACTGAAGCTTTCTTT. This encodes CSGLASLNTEAFF.

The chain has TRBV6-1 and TRBJ2-5; D uncertain. The germline V gene encodes CDR1 MNHNS and CDR2 SASEGT. The length of the CDR3 is 13 residues. V shed 4 bases and J shed 5 bases, with 11 bases lying between them. The CDR3 spells CASSVSGRETQYF. In nucleotides, the CDR3 is TGTGCCAGCAGTGTAAGTGGGCGGGAGACCCAGTACTTC.

This clonotype turned up a few times. The chain links TRBV12-3 or TRBV12-4 to TRBJ2-2; TRBD2 matches at 8 bases. After removal of 11 bases from V and 4 bases from J, the junction contained 9 bases not matched to a gene. The CDR3 contains 14 residues. This CDR3 reads CAESGGASTGELFF. The CDR3 coding sequence is TGTGCCGAGTCGGGGGGGGCGAGCACCGGGGAGCTGTTTTTT.

The chain has TRBV10-3 and TRBJ2-7; D might be TRBD2 (6 bases). Looked up from germline, CDR1 is ENHRY and CDR2 is SYGVKD. V was shortened by 10 bases and J by 3 bases, with 19 bases between the two germline ends. The CDR3 is 14 residues long. The CDR3 protein is CATGRAGFDYEQYF. The CDR3, as DNA: TGTGCCACCGGAAGAGCGGGCTTCGACTACGAGCAGTACTTC.

There are a few counts of this clonotype. The DNA for the CDR3 is TGTGCCAGCAGCTTGGACAGCTTCTACGAGCAGTACTTC. It translates to CASSLDSFYEQYF. This chain uses TRBV5-5 with TRBJ2-7; no clear D gene. Germline CDR1 is SGHKS and CDR2 is YYEKEE (reference sequence). V dropped 0 bases and J dropped 3 bases, with 7 bases sitting between them. The CDR3 length is 13 residues.